Following are 21 T cell receptor beta chains from one sample sequenced in a study of early T cells in non-severe SARS-CoV-2 infection. TCRdb used MiXCR to reprocess the 5' RACE reads, holding one entry per CDR3 protein. This sample has around 67,000 distinct CDR3 sequences, with around 10% found just once. Sequenced material: whole blood, taken at baseline. The receptor set was obtained from an adult who was a healthcare worker with PCR-confirmed SARS-CoV-2 infection or an uninfected control (not recorded which).

In nucleotides, the CDR3 is TGTGCCAGCAGCCAAGATGTGCGGTCACACTTTACCGGGGAGCTGTTTTTT. As protein: CASSQDVRSHFTGELFF. The chain is built from TRBV14 and TRBJ2-2; no clear D. The V gene lost 0 bases and the J gene lost 5 bases, with 16 bases spanning the gap. The CDR3 runs to 17 residues. Germline CDR1 SGHDN, CDR2 FVKESK.

This clonotype occurred a few times. The CDR3 nucleotides are TGCAGTGCTACACTAGCGGGATCCTACAATGAGCAGTTCTTC. This encodes CSATLAGSYNEQFF. The gene calls are TRBV20-1 and TRBJ2-1; the match to TRBD2 covers 10 bases. The ends lost 4 bases at V and 1 base at J; junction bases unmatched: 1. Germline-derived CDR1 and CDR2 are DFQATT and SNEGSKA (reference sequence). The CDR3 totals 14 residues.

The chain carries TRBV27 and TRBJ2-1, with 14 bases identical to TRBD2. CDR1 is MNHEY, CDR2 SMNVEV, per germline (reference sequence). After removal of 4 bases from V and 14 bases from J, the junction contained 16 bases not matched to a gene. This CDR3 spans 17 amino acids. The CDR3 DNA reads as TGTGCCAGCAGTTCACCTTCGACTAGCGGGAGGGCCGGGGCGGAGTTCTTC. This sequence encodes CASSSPSTSGRAGAEFF.

The V and J genes are TRBV7-3 and TRBJ2-3; 8 nucleotides match TRBD2. Per germline, CDR1 SGHTA and CDR2 FQGTGA. Germline trimming cut 4 bases from V and 3 bases from J; bases unmatched to any gene: 9. The CDR3 runs 16 residues. The CDR3 DNA reads TGTGCCAGCAGCTCGGGAGCGGGAGTCGTGACAGATACGCAGTATTTT. Its protein product is CASSSGAGVVTDTQYF.

This clonotype was seen a single time. This chain connects TRBV20-1 to TRBJ1-1, with D possibly TRBD1 on 6 matching bases. The germline V gene encodes CDR1 DFQATT and CDR2 SNEGSKA (reference sequence). V shed 4 bases and J shed 7 bases, with 16 bases lying between them. The CDR3 length is 13 residues. The CDR3 DNA is TGCAGTGCTATACAGGGTTCCACCGTTGAAGCTTTCTTT. Residues: CSAIQGSTVEAFF.

Worth noting for this clonotype: The germline gene is not matched at one end of the junction; a read error may be the cause. The chain employs TRBV7-2 and TRBJ2-1; D is perhaps TRBD2 (5 bases). The CDR3 consists of 13 residues. Germline V gene sequence: CDR1 SGHTA, CDR2 FQGNSA. CDR3 amino acids: CASSSRGYKEQFF. CDR3 DNA sequence: TGTGCCAGCAGCTCCCGCGGGTACAAAGAGCAGTTCTTC.

This clonotype appeared a few times. This rearrangement joins TRBV7-2 to TRBJ2-7; no definite D call. V was cut by 5 bases and J by 5 bases, with 13 bases left in between. Germline CDR1 SGHTA, CDR2 FQGNSA. The CDR3 extends over 13 amino acids. The CDR3 reads CASSQTHNNEQYF. DNA for the CDR3: TGTGCCAGCAGCCAGACCCACAACAACGAGCAGTACTTC.

The chain couples TRBV4-1 to TRBJ1-4, with 8 bases aligning to TRBD1. V lost 4 bases to trimming and J lost 8 bases; unmatched junction nucleotides: 9. This CDR3 contains 15 residues. CDR1 is MGHRA and CDR2 is YSYEKL in the germline V gene. CDR3 in amino acids: CASSREGQGGEKLFF. CDR3 DNA sequence: TGCGCCAGCAGCCGGGAAGGACAGGGCGGCGAAAAACTGTTTTTT.

This clonotype has a handful of counts. The chain carries TRBV24-1 and TRBJ2-3, with TRBD2 matching over 10 bases. Losses at the gene ends were 9 bases for V and 2 bases for J; bases not matched to a gene: 4. The CDR3 spans 14 residues. Germline V gives CDR1 KGHDR, CDR2 SFDVKD. CDR3 loop: CATRTSGSTDTQYF. Written as DNA, the CDR3 is TGTGCCACCCGGACTAGCGGATCCACAGATACGCAGTATTTT.

Here the CDR3 DNA reads TGTGCCAGTAGGGGACTAGCGGGCACCGGGGAGCTGTTTTTT. It specifies CASRGLAGTGELFF. The gene calls are TRBV19 and TRBJ2-2; 12 nucleotides align to TRBD2. The CDR3 sequence is 14 residues long. From germline, CDR1 is LNHDA and CDR2 SQIVND (reference sequence). Trimming took 6 bases from V and 4 from J; bases not matched to a gene: 0.

This clonotype has ten or more counts. The J gene is TRBJ1-6, the V gene TRBV5-1; D gene uncertain. CDR3 length equals 16 residues. V was cut by 5 bases and J by 8 bases, with 20 bases left in between. Germline values: CDR1 SGHRS, CDR2 YFSETQ. CDR3 in amino acids: CASSSSVIGRDSPLHF. In DNA, the CDR3 is TGCGCCAGCAGTTCCTCCGTCATCGGACGGGATTCACCCCTCCACTTT.

This clonotype was seen repeatedly, ten times or more. V usage is TRBV20-1 and J usage is TRBJ2-3; TRBD2 matches at 14 bases. The length of the CDR3 is 17 residues. J gave up 6 bases and V 5 bases, and 13 bases lay outside the gene matches. CDR1 is DFQATT and CDR2 is SNEGSKA in the germline V gene (reference sequence). The CDR3 DNA follows: TGCAGTGCTCTAGAGACCGGGACTAGCGGGGGTCTGGATACGCAGTATTTT. It translates to CSALETGTSGGLDTQYF.

This clonotype was observed a few times. This chain connects TRBV18 to TRBJ1-1; tentative D call: TRBD1 (6 bases). V shed 3 bases and J shed 5 bases, with 13 bases lying between them. The length of the CDR3 is 14 residues. Germline assignment: CDR1 KGHSH and CDR2 LQKENI. CDR3 protein: CASSPSRGGTEAFF. In nucleotides, the CDR3 is TGTGCCAGCTCACCTTCCAGGGGTGGGACTGAAGCTTTCTTT.

This clonotype has a handful of counts. This chain joins TRBV7-6 and TRBJ2-3, with D possibly being TRBD2 (5 bases). The CDR3 consists of 13 residues. With 5 bases removed from V and 4 bases from J, the gap between germline ends came to 10 bases. Germline assignment: CDR1 SGHVS and CDR2 FNYEAQ. CDR3 in DNA: TGTGCCAGCAGCCCAACGCGGGCAGATACGCAGTATTTT. This gives the protein CASSPTRADTQYF.

This clonotype turned up a few times. This chain joins TRBV20-1 and TRBJ2-1, with D hard to call. Germline lookup yields CDR1 DFQATT and CDR2 SNEGSKA (reference sequence). The CDR3 spans 11 residues. With 6 bases removed from V and 6 bases from J, the gap between germline ends came to 9 bases. The CDR3 nucleotides read TGCAGTGCGAGTCTAGTCAATGAGCAGTTCTTC. This codes for CSASLVNEQFF.

This clonotype came up many times. The chain recombines TRBV5-1 with TRBJ2-7, with TRBD2 matching 13 bases. Trimming removed 0 bases from V and 7 bases from J; junction bases left unmatched: 7. The germline V gene has CDR1 SGHRS and CDR2 YFSETQ. CDR3 size: 16 residues. CDR3 nucleotides: TGCGCCAGCAGCTTGGGAGGACTAGCGGGGGCCGGGGAGCAGTACTTC. Residues: CASSLGGLAGAGEQYF. Combining the CDR3 with reference TRBV5-1 and TRBJ2-7 gives the whole variable domain KAGVTQTPRYLIKTRGQQVTLSCSPISGHRSVSWYQQTPGQGLQFLFEYFSETQRNKGNFPGRFSGRQFSNSRSEMNVSTLELGDSALYLCASSLGGLAGAGEQYFGPGTRLTVT.

In its sample, this clonotype was seen many times. The chain couples TRBV12-3 or TRBV12-4 to TRBJ1-2; D remains ambiguous. V was clipped by 5 bases and J by 4 bases, with 11 bases between them. This CDR3 contains 13 residues. CDR3 sequence: CASSPILLYGYTF. The CDR3 region has the DNA TGTGCCAGCAGTCCGATCCTACTCTATGGCTACACCTTC.

This clonotype has ten or more counts. The J gene is TRBJ1-1, the V gene TRBV4-3; 7 positions agree with TRBD1. V gave up 3 bases and J gave up 4 bases; unmatched junction bases: 5. The CDR3 is made up of 14 amino acids. Germline V CDR1 and CDR2: LGHNA, YSLEER. Written as DNA, the CDR3 is TGCGCCAGCAGCCACAACCAGGGGGGCACTGAAGCTTTCTTT. Its protein product is CASSHNQGGTEAFF.

This clonotype showed up many times. The chain uses TRBV10-3 and TRBJ2-3; D not certain. CDR3 length: 15 amino acids. Looked up from germline, CDR1 is ENHRY and CDR2 is SYGVKD. Between the trimmed V and J ends, which lost 6 bases and 2 bases, there was a span of 15 bases. The chain's CDR3 is CAIRGLARSTDTQYF. The CDR3, as DNA: TGTGCCATCAGAGGCCTTGCTAGATCCACAGATACGCAGTATTTT.

The chain carries TRBV7-2 and TRBJ2-5, with D unclear. CDR3 length equals 15 residues. The germline V gene encodes CDR1 SGHTA and CDR2 FQGNSA. The V end was cut by 1 base, the J end by 5 bases, with 14 bases between. DNA for the CDR3: TGTGCCAGCAGCTTAGGGGCCGCGATGGGGGAGACCCAGTACTTC. Protein sequence: CASSLGAAMGETQYF.

Ten or more counts support this clonotype. The V and J genes are TRBV7-2 and TRBJ2-7; weak D call: TRBD2 (6 bases). Germline V gene data show CDR1 as SGHTA and CDR2 as FQGNSA. With 1 base removed from V and 2 bases from J, the gap between germline ends came to 12 bases. The CDR3 is 15 amino acids. DNA for the CDR3: TGTGCCAGCAGCTTAGATGGGGCGGGACCCTACGAGCAGTACTTC. It translates to CASSLDGAGPYEQYF.